Listed here are 17 T cell receptor beta chains from one sample, sequenced in a study of Ad26.COV2.S vaccination and SARS-CoV-2 variants. Treatment defined: roughly 20 received Ad26.COV2.S at low or high dose, single or two shots; about 5 received placebo; per-sample allocation not given. Sample collection was performed on day 63 after the first vaccine or placebo injection. Only in-frame clones appear in the TCRdb table, and some are missing; sequencing was by immunoSEQ multiplex PCR. The sample holds some 400,000 clones, around 91% seen once. This specimen was peripheral blood, taken in a trial of Ad26.COV2.S vaccine versus placebo. The receptor set was obtained from a person between 18 and 60 years old who received the Ad26.COV2.S COVID-19 vaccine or a placebo.

The V gene is TRBV11-2, the J gene TRBJ2-1; no clear D. V was trimmed by 0 bases and J by 9 bases, leaving 9 bases between them. CDR3 size: 13 residues. Germline V gene data show CDR1 as SGHAT and CDR2 as FQNNGV. CDR3 DNA sequence: TGTGCCAGCAGCTTAGAAACCATGGGTGAGCAGTTCTTC. Residues: CASSLETMGEQFF.

The chain recombines TRBV27 with TRBJ2-1, with 13 bases fitting TRBD2. CDR1 is MNHEY, CDR2 SMNVEV, per germline (reference sequence). This CDR3 region has 17 residues. Losses at the gene ends were 8 bases for V and 0 bases for J; bases not matched to a gene: 7. The CDR3 DNA is TGTGCCAGCGGGGGACTAGCGGGGACGAGCTCCTACAATGAGCAGTTCTTC. This gives the protein CASGGLAGTSSYNEQFF.

This chain connects TRBV5-1 to TRBJ2-7; 11 bases are a match to TRBD2. Per germline, CDR1 SGHRS and CDR2 YFSETQ. The CDR3 covers 16 residues. Germline trimming cut 4 bases from V and 3 bases from J; bases unmatched to any gene: 9. The CDR3 nucleotides read TGCGCCAGCAGCGGGACTAGCGGTCCAATGTACTACGAGCAGTACTTC. Its protein product is CASSGTSGPMYYEQYF.

The chain carries TRBV5-1 and TRBJ2-1; D unclear. The CDR3 has 15 amino acids. In germline, CDR1 is SGHRS, CDR2 YFSETQ. V was cut by 0 bases and J by 0 bases, with 7 bases left in between. This CDR3 reads CASSLGQTSYNEQFF. In DNA form, the CDR3 reads TGCGCCAGCAGCTTGGGACAAACCTCCTACAATGAGCAGTTCTTC.

The chain carries TRBV11-1 and TRBJ2-7; D is ambiguous. The V end lost 5 bases, the J end lost 3 bases, and 17 bases lay between the germline ends. CDR1 SGHAT and CDR2 FQDESV come from the germline V gene (reference sequence). The CDR3 runs to 15 residues. In DNA, the CDR3 is TGTGCCAGCAGCCAGACGGACGGAGCACACTACGAGCAGTACTTC. Translating gives CASSQTDGAHYEQYF.

Only one count was recorded for this clone. CDR3: CAWSRGFGTEAFF. CDR3 bases: TGTGCCTGGAGTCGGGGCTTCGGCACTGAAGCTTTCTTT. The rearrangement uses TRBV30 and TRBJ1-1; D might be TRBD1 (5 bases). The length of the CDR3 is 13 residues. The germline V gene has CDR1 GTSNPN and CDR2 SVGIG (reference sequence). V was cut by 2 bases and J by 4 bases, with 11 bases left in between.

The chain links TRBV6-1 to TRBJ2-4; D may be TRBD1 (6 bases). Trimming shortened V by 2 bases and J by 9 bases, and 17 bases separated the two germline ends. The CDR3 covers 15 residues. Germline V gene lookup returns CDR1 MNHNS and CDR2 SASEGT. The CDR3 spells CASSESGQGRGIQYF. CDR3 nucleotides: TGTGCCAGCAGTGAAAGTGGCCAGGGGAGAGGCATTCAGTACTTC.

This clone was seen only once. The chain uses TRBV7-2 and TRBJ2-7; D gene uncertain. Germline V CDR1 and CDR2: SGHTA, FQGNSA. This CDR3 has 14 residues. The V end lost 1 base, the J end lost 2 bases, and 9 bases lay between the germline ends. Here the CDR3 reads CASSLGGITYEQYF. The CDR3 DNA sequence: TGTGCCAGCAGCTTAGGTGGGATCACCTACGAGCAGTACTTC.

This chain uses TRBV18 with TRBJ2-1, with D possibly being TRBD2 (5 bases). V dropped 2 bases and J dropped 0 bases, with 11 bases sitting between them. The V gene's germline CDR1 is KGHSH and CDR2 LQKENI. The CDR3 length is 16 residues. CDR3 bases: TGTGCCAGCTCACCAGTTAGCGTCAGCTCCTACAATGAGCAGTTCTTC. Amino acid sequence: CASSPVSVSSYNEQFF.

The CDR3 nucleotides are TGTGCCAGCAGTCCTGCTGGCGGCACCGGGGAGCTGTTTTTT. Translated, it gives CASSPAGGTGELFF. J is TRBJ2-2 and V is TRBV7-9; D unresolved. The CDR3 extends over 14 amino acids. Trimming shortened V by 6 bases and J by 4 bases, and 12 bases separated the two germline ends. Germline-derived CDR1 and CDR2 are SEHNR and FQNEAQ (reference sequence).

This chain joins TRBV27 and TRBJ2-1; D not certain. The length of the CDR3 is 16 residues. Trimming took 0 bases from V and 8 from J, leaving 17 bases between them. The germline gives CDR1 MNHEY, CDR2 SMNVEV (reference sequence). The CDR3 DNA is TGTGCCAGCAGTTTATCGCAGAATTATGGTTTCCATGAGCAGTTCTTC. Protein: CASSLSQNYGFHEQFF.

This rearrangement joins TRBV29-1 to TRBJ2-7; D is possibly TRBD1 or TRBD2 (5 bases each). The CDR3 length is 14 residues. Germline V gene data show CDR1 as SQVTM and CDR2 as ANQGSEA. The V and J ends lost 1 base and 5 bases respectively, with 15 bases between them. The CDR3 DNA reads as TGCAGCGTTGAAGGGGTAGGGACCCTCCACGAGCAGTACTTC. This codes for CSVEGVGTLHEQYF.

This sequence joins TRBV5-4 and TRBJ2-7; 8 bases are a match to TRBD1. This CDR3 is 14 amino acids long. The ends lost 4 bases at V and 1 base at J; junction bases unmatched: 4. From germline, CDR1 is SGHNT and CDR2 YYREEE (reference sequence). The CDR3 bases are TGTGCCAGCAGCCCGGGACAGGCTTCCTACGAGCAGTACTTC. It codes for CASSPGQASYEQYF.

This chain joins TRBV12-2 and TRBJ2-1; the table gives TRBD2 as D, unverified against the DNA. TRBV12-2 is a recognized pseudogene. CDR3 size: 17 residues. CDR3 in amino acids: CASRSSRPSGRGDEQFF. The CDR3, as DNA: TGTGCAAGTCGCTCTAGTCGGCCTAGCGGGAGGGGGGATGAGCAGTTCTTC.

This clone was detected once. This rearrangement joins TRBV20-1 to TRBJ2-3, with TRBD2 identical over 8 bases. The germline CDR1 and CDR2 sequences are DFQATT and SNEGSKA (reference sequence). V shed 3 bases and J 3 bases; nucleotides not matched to a gene: 20. This CDR3 is 19 amino acids long. The CDR3 loop reads CSASFPILGVAGPTDTQYF. The CDR3 region has the DNA TGCAGTGCTAGTTTTCCCATCCTCGGGGTAGCGGGACCGACAGATACGCAGTATTTT.

V gene TRBV5-5 combines with J gene TRBJ2-2, with TRBD2 identical over 10 bases. The CDR3 is made up of 16 amino acids. V dropped 2 bases and J dropped 1; count of bases not matched to a gene: 2. Looked up from germline, CDR1 is SGHKS and CDR2 is YYEKEE (reference sequence). Here the CDR3 DNA reads TGTGCCAGCAGCTTTGGGACTAGCGTGAACACCGGGGAGCTGTTTTTT. It yields the protein CASSFGTSVNTGELFF.

The V and J genes are TRBV6-5 and TRBJ2-1; TRBD2 agrees at 8 bases. V dropped 6 bases and J dropped 14; count of bases not matched to a gene: 12. Looked up from germline, CDR1 is MNHEY and CDR2 is SVGAGI. CDR3 length: 13 amino acids. CDR3: CASSGSGTTQEFF. In nucleotides, the CDR3 is TGTGCCAGCAGCGGTAGCGGGACAACCCAGGAGTTCTTC.